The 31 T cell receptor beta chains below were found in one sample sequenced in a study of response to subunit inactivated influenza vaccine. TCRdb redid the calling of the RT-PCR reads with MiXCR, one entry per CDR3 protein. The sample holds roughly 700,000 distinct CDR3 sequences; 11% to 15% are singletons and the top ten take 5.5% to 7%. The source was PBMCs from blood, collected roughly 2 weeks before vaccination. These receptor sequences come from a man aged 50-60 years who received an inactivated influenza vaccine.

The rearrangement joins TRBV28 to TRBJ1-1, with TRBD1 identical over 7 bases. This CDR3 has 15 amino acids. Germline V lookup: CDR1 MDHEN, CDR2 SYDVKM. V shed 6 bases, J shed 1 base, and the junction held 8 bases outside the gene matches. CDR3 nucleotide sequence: TGTGCCAGCAGCCCCCACAGGGGAAAGAACACTGAAGCTTTCTTT. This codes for CASSPHRGKNTEAFF. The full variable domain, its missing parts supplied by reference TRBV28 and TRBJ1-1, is DVKVTQSSRYLVKRTGEKVFLECVQDMDHENMFWYRQDPGLGLRLIYFSYDVKMKEKGDIPEGYSVSREKKERFSLILESASTNQTSMYLCASSPHRGKNTEAFFGQGTRLTVV.

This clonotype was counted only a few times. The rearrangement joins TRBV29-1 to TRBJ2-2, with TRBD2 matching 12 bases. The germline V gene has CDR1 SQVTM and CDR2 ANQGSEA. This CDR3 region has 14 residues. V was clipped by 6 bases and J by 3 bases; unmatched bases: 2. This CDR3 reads CSVTSGRYTGELFF. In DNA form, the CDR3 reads TGCAGCGTCACTAGCGGGAGGTACACCGGGGAGCTGTTTTTT.

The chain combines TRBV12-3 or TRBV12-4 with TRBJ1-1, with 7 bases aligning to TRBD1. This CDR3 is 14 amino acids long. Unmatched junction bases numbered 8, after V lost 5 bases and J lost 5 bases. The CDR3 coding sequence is TGTGCCAGCAGTCCAGGGGACAGACAGACTGAAGCTTTCTTT. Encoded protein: CASSPGDRQTEAFF.

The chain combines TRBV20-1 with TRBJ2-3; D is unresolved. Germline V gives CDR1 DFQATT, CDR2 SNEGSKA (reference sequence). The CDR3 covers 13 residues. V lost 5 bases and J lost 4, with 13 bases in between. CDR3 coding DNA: TGCAGTGCTTCCCGATCTTACGCAGATACGCAGTATTTT. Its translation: CSASRSYADTQYF.

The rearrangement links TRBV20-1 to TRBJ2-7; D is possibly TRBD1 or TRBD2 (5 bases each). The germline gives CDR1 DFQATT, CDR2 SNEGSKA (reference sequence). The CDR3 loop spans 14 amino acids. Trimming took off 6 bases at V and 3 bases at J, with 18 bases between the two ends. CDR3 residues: CSAQFPGRSYEQYF. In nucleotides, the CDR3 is TGCAGTGCCCAGTTCCCGGGACGGAGCTACGAGCAGTACTTC.

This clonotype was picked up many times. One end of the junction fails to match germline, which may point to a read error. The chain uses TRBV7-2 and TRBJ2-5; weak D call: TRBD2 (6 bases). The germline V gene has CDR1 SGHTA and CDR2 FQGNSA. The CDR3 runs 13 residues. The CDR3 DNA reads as TGTGCCAGCAGTTTAGGAGGGGTTGAGACCCAGTACTTC. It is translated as CASSLGGVETQYF.

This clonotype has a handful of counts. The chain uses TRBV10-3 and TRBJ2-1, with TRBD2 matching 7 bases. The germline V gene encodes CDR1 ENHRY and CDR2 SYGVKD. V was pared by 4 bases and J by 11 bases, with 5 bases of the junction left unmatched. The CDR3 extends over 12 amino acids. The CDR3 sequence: CAISAAGDQQFF. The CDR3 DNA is TGTGCCATCAGTGCCGCGGGGGATCAGCAGTTCTTC.

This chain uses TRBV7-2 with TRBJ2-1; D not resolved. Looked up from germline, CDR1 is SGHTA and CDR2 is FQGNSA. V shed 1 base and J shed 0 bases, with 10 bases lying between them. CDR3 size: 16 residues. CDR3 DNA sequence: TGTGCCAGCAGCTTAGAACAGCGCTTCTCCTACAATGAGCAGTTCTTC. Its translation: CASSLEQRFSYNEQFF.

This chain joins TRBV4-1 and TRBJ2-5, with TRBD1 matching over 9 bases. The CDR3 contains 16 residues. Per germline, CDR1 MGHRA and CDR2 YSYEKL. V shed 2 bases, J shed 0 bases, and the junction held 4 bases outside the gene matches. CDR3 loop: CASSQSGQGNQETQYF. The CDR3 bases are TGCGCCAGCAGCCAATCAGGACAGGGGAACCAAGAGACCCAGTACTTC.

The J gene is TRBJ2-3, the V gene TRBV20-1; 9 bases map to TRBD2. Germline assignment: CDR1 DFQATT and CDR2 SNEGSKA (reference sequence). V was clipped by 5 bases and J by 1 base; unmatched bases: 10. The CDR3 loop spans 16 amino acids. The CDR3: CSAETGAGGGTDTQYF. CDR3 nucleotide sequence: TGCAGTGCTGAGACAGGCGCGGGGGGGGGCACAGATACGCAGTATTTT.

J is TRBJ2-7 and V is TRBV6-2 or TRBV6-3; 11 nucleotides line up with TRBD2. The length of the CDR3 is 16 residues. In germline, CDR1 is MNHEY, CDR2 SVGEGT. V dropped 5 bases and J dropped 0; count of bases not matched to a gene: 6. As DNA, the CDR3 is TGTGCCAGCAGTCACCACGGGACTAGCGGCTCCTACGAGCAGTACTTC. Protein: CASSHHGTSGSYEQYF.

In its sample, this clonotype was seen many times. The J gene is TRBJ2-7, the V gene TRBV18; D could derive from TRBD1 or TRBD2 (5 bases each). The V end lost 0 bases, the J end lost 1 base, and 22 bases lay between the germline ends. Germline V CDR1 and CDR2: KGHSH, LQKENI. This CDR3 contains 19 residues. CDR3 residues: CASSPPFRTGTPRSYEQYF. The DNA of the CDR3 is TGTGCCAGCTCACCACCTTTCAGAACCGGGACCCCAAGATCCTACGAGCAGTACTTC.

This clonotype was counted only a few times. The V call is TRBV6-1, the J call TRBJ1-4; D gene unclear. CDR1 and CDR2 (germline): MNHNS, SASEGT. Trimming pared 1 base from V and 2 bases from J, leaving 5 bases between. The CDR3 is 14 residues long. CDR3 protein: CASSEGSTNEKLFF. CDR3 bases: TGTGCCAGCAGTGAAGGTTCGACTAATGAAAAACTGTTTTTT.

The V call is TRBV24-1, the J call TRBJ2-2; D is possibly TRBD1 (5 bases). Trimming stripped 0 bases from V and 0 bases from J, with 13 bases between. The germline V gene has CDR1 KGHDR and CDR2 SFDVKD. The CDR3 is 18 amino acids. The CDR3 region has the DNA TGTGCCACCAGTGATTTGCCTACAGGAATATCGAACACCGGGGAGCTGTTTTTT. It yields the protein CATSDLPTGISNTGELFF.

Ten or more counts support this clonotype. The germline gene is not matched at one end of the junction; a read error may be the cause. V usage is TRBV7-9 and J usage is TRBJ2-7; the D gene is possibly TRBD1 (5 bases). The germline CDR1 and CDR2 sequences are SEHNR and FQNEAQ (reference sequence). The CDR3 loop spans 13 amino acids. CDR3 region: CASSFGQAYEQYF. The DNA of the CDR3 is TGCGCCAGCAGCTTCGGACAAGCCTACGAGCAGTACTTC.

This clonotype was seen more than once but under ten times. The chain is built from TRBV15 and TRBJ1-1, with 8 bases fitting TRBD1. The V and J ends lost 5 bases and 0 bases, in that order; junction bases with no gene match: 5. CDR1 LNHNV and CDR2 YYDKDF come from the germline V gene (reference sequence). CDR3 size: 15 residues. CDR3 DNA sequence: TGTGCCACCAGCTTTGACAGGGGATTGAACACTGAAGCTTTCTTT. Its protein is CATSFDRGLNTEAFF.

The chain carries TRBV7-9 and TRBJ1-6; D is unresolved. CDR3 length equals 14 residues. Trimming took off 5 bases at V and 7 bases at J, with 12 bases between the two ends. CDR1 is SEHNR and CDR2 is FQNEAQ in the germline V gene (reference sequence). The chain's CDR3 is CASSIEGVNSPLHF. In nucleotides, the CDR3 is TGTGCCAGCAGCATAGAGGGTGTAAATTCACCCCTCCACTTT.

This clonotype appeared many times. CDR3 amino acids: CASSLRPAGSKNIQYF. In nucleotides, the CDR3 is TGTGCCAGCAGTTTAAGACCCGCAGGCTCAAAAAACATTCAGTACTTC. The chain has TRBV28 and TRBJ2-4; the D is unclear. CDR3 length equals 16 residues. Per the germline V gene, CDR1 is MDHEN and CDR2 is SYDVKM. The V end was cut by 2 bases, the J end by 4 bases, with 15 bases between.

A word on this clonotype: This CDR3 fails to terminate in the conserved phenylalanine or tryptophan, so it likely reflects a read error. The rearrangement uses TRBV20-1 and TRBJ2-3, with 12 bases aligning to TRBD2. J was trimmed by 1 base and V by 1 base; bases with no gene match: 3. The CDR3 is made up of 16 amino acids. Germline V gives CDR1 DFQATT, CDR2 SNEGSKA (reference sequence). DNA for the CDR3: TGCAGTGCTAGAGGATCTAGCGGGAGGGGCACAGATACGCAGTATTCT. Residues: CSARGSSGRGTDTQYS.

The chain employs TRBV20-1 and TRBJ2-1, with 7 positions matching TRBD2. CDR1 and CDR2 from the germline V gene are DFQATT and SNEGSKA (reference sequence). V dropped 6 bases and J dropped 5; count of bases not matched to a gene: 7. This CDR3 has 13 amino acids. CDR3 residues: CSARKGTNNEQFF. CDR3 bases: TGCAGTGCCCGGAAGGGGACTAACAATGAGCAGTTCTTC.

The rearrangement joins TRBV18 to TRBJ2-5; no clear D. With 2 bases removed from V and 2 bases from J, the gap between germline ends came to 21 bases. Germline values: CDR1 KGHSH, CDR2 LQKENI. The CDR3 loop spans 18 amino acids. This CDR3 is CASSPKPWQRPSQETQYF. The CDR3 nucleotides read TGTGCCAGCTCACCAAAACCTTGGCAACGACCGTCTCAAGAGACCCAGTACTTC.

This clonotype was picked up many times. CDR3 amino acids: CSVVSDNEQFF. The CDR3 bases are TGCAGCGTTGTGAGCGACAATGAGCAGTTCTTC. This chain connects TRBV29-1 to TRBJ2-1; D is unresolved. CDR1 SQVTM and CDR2 ANQGSEA come from the germline V gene. The CDR3 is made up of 11 amino acids. Trimming cost V 4 bases and J 5 bases, with 6 bases left between them.

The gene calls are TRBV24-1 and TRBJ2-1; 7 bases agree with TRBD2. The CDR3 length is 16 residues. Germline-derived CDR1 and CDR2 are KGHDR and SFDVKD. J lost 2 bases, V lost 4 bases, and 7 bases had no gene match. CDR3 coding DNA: TGTGCCACCAGTGACCCCGGGAGGACCCCCTACAATGAGCAGTTCTTC. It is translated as CATSDPGRTPYNEQFF.

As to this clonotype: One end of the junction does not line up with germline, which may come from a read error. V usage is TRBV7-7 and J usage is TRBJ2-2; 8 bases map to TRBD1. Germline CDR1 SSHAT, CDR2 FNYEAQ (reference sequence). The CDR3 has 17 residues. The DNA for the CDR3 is TGTGCTAGCAGCTCACCTCTTGGGACAGGGAACACCGGGGAGCTGTTTTTT. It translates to CASSSPLGTGNTGELFF.

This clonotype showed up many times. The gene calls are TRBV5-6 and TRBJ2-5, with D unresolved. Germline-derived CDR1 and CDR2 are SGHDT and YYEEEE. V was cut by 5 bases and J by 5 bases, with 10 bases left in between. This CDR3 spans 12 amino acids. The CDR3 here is CASSTLRETQYF. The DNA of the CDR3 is TGTGCCAGCAGTACGCTCCGGGAGACCCAGTACTTC.

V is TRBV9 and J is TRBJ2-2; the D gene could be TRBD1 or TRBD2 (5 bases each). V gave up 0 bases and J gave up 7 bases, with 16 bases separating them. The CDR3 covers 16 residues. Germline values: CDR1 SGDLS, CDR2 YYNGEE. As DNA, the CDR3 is TGTGCCAGCAGCGTAGCGGTGCTGGGGGACGGCGGGGAGCTGTTTTTT. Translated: CASSVAVLGDGGELFF.

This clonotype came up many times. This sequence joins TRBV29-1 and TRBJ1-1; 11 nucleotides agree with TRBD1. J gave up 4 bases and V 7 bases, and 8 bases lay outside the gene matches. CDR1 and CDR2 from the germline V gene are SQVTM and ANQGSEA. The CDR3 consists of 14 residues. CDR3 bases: TGCAGCGGCATGACCGGGACAGGGGGCACTGAAGCTTTCTTT. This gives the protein CSGMTGTGGTEAFF.

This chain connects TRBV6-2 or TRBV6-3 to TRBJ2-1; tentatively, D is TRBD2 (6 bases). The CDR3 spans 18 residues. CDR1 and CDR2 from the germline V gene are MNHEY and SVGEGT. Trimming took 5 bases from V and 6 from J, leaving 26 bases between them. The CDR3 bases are TGTGCCAGCAGTGACCTCCTCCGAGCGGCCACCGGGGGCAATGAGCAGTTCTTC. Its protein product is CASSDLLRAATGGNEQFF.

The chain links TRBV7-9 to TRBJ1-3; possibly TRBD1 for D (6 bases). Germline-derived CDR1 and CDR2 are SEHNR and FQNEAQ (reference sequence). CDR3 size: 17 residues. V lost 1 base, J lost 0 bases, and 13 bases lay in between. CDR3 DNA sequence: TGTGCCAGCAGCTTAGGGCAGGGGAAGAACTCTGGAAACACCATATATTTT. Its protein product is CASSLGQGKNSGNTIYF.

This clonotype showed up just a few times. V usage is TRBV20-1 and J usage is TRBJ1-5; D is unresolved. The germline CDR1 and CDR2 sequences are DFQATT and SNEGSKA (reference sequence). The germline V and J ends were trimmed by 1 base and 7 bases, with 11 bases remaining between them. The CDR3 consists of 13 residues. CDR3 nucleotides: TGCAGTGCTAGAGTGGATTTGGGGCAGCCCCAGCATTTT. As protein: CSARVDLGQPQHF.

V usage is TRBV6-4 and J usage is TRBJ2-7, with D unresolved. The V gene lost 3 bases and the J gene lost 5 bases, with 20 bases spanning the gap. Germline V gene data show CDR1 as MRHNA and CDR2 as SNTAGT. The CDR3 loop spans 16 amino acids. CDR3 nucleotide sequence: TGTGCCAGCAGTGATCGGACGGACCCCAACGCCCACGAGCAGTACTTC. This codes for CASSDRTDPNAHEQYF.